The 2 T cell receptor beta chains presented below share a single source sample, sequenced in a study of PD-L1 blockade in urothelial cancer. Data came from immunoSEQ multiplex PCR; TCRdb stores just in-frame clones and leaves some out. Among under 95,000 clones listed, 84% were seen once. Time point here: pretreatment peripheral blood. The material sequenced was PBMCs, taken around atezolizumab (anti-PD-L1) treatment. Every receptor here comes from a man aged 55 to 70 with urothelial cancer.

The chain recombines TRBV7-2 with TRBJ2-5, with 9 positions matching TRBD2. Germline CDR1 reads SGHTA; CDR2 reads FQGNSA. V gave up 1 base and J gave up 5 bases; unmatched junction bases: 8. The CDR3 runs to 16 residues. The CDR3, as DNA: TGTGCCAGCAGCTTAGGATCTAGCGGGGTCCGGGAGACCCAGTACTTC. This encodes CASSLGSSGVRETQYF.

The chain recombines TRBV27 with TRBJ2-7; D may be TRBD1 (6 bases). Germline values: CDR1 MNHEY, CDR2 SMNVEV (reference sequence). Between the trimmed V and J ends, which lost 3 bases and 2 bases, there was a span of 17 bases. The CDR3 contains 16 residues. CDR3 sequence: CASSLSRRGGTYEQYF. In nucleotides, the CDR3 is TGTGCCAGCAGTTTGAGTCGGAGAGGGGGAACCTACGAGCAGTACTTC.